The clone carrying this TCR beta chain has at least ten counts. With V trimmed by 3 bases and J by 4 bases, 9 bases remained unmatched. CDR1 is SGHVS and CDR2 is FQNEAQ in the germline V gene. The CDR3 sequence is 16 residues long. The source of the sample is a study of T-cell reconstitution after alpha-beta-depleted transplantation in children. Unique molecular identifiers were incorporated during preparation of the TCRbeta library. TCRdb reprocessed the PCR reads with MiXCR, giving one entry per CDR3 protein. The sample holds approximately 200,000 distinct CDR3 sequences, about 14% seen once. The clonotype originates from a human donor who donated a stem cell graft to a child with acute lymphoblastic leukemia. The source material was PBMCs from the stem cell graft donor, sampled from the stem cell graft. The chain carries TRBV7-8 and TRBJ2-3, with TRBD1 matching over 8 bases. The chain's CDR3 is CASSFRDRSVPDTQYF. Here the CDR3 DNA reads TGTGCCAGCAGCTTTCGGGACAGGTCGGTCCCAGATACGCAGTATTTT.